The next 18 T cell receptor beta chains were all read from a single sample in a study of T cell responses to AZD1222 COVID-19 vaccine. Using immunoSEQ multiplex PCR, the repertoire was profiled, and TCRdb retains in-frame clones only, with some absent. The table has 70,000 to 80,000 clones, roughly 89% seen once. The sample here was peripheral blood, taken on day 0 of AZD1222 vaccination. The receptors come from an adult in good health.

The rearrangement uses TRBV19 and TRBJ2-7; D gene ambiguous. Trimming stripped 6 bases from V and 0 bases from J, with 12 bases between. Germline CDR1 and CDR2: LNHDA and SQIVND (reference sequence). The CDR3 has 14 residues. The DNA of the CDR3 is TGTGCCAGTAGCCAGATTGACTCCTCCTACGAGCAGTACTTC. Protein: CASSQIDSSYEQYF.

V and J are TRBV30 and TRBJ1-1; no definite D call. V lost 2 bases, J lost 6 bases, and 10 bases lay in between. The CDR3 spans 12 residues. Germline loops: CDR1 GTSNPN, CDR2 SVGIG (reference sequence). The chain's CDR3 is CAWSTAGPEAFF. CDR3 sequence (DNA): TGTGCCTGGAGTACAGCCGGCCCTGAAGCTTTCTTT.

The chain is built from TRBV19 and TRBJ2-2; 8 bases are shared with TRBD2. Unmatched junction bases numbered 13, after V lost 10 bases and J lost 3 bases. CDR3 length equals 16 residues. CDR1 is LNHDA and CDR2 is SQIVND in the germline V gene (reference sequence). The CDR3 DNA reads TGTGCCACCGAAGCAATCGGGAGGGCCGACACCGGGGAGCTGTTTTTT. It translates to CATEAIGRADTGELFF.

The chain has TRBV19 and TRBJ1-4, with D unclear. V dropped 3 bases and J dropped 6 bases, with 8 bases sitting between them. This CDR3 contains 13 residues. Looked up from germline, CDR1 is LNHDA and CDR2 is SQIVND (reference sequence). Here the CDR3 DNA reads TGTGCCAGTAGTATTCGGGGAGATGAAAAACTGTTTTTT. It translates to CASSIRGDEKLFF.

The chain combines TRBV19 with TRBJ2-1; 14 positions agree with TRBD2. This CDR3 is 15 amino acids long. The germline CDR1 and CDR2 sequences are LNHDA and SQIVND (reference sequence). J gave up 12 bases and V 7 bases, and 11 bases lay outside the gene matches. The CDR3 region has the DNA TGTGCCAGTATTATGACTAGCGGGGGGGCGGTGGCGCAGTTCTTC. Protein product: CASIMTSGGAVAQFF. Full variable domain (rest looked up from reference TRBV19 and TRBJ2-1): DGGITQSPKYLFRKEGQNVTLSCEQNLNHDAMYWYRQDPGQGLRLIYYSQIVNDFQKGDIAEGYSVSREKKESFPLTVTSAQKNPTAFYLCASIMTSGGAVAQFFGPGTRLTVL.

The chain links TRBV10-3 to TRBJ2-1, with 10 bases fitting TRBD1. V was pared by 5 bases and J by 4 bases, with 8 bases of the junction left unmatched. This CDR3 contains 16 residues. CDR1 and CDR2 (germline): ENHRY, SYGVKD. CDR3 protein: CAISSRTGGEYNEQFF. The CDR3, as DNA: TGTGCCATCAGTTCTAGGACAGGGGGTGAATACAATGAGCAGTTCTTC.

The J gene is TRBJ1-3, the V gene TRBV25-1; D is undetermined. The CDR3 covers 14 residues. V dropped 1 base and J dropped 4 bases, with 8 bases sitting between them. Germline CDR1 is MGHDK and CDR2 is SYGVNS. The CDR3 reads CASSELSDGNTIYF. As DNA, the CDR3 is TGTGCCAGCAGTGAATTATCCGACGGAAACACCATATATTTT.

The sample holds a few counts of this clone. The rearrangement joins TRBV6-5 to TRBJ2-1, with TRBD1 matching 7 bases. Losses at the gene ends were 0 bases for V and 7 bases for J; bases not matched to a gene: 6. CDR3 length equals 15 residues. CDR1 MNHEY and CDR2 SVGAGI come from the germline V gene. As DNA, the CDR3 is TGTGCCAGCAGTTACTCTAGCAGGGGGTATAATGAGCAGTTCTTC. Encoded protein: CASSYSSRGYNEQFF.

The chain is built from TRBV6-1 and TRBJ1-1; D is undetermined. Trimming shortened V by 3 bases and J by 6 bases, and 14 bases separated the two germline ends. Germline CDR1 reads MNHNS; CDR2 reads SASEGT. The CDR3 runs to 14 residues. This CDR3 is CASSDGFRVAEAFF. The DNA of the CDR3 is TGTGCCAGCAGTGACGGTTTTCGGGTAGCTGAAGCTTTCTTT.

V gene TRBV9 combines with J gene TRBJ2-2; 8 bases match TRBD1. The germline V gene has CDR1 SGDLS and CDR2 YYNGEE. The CDR3 covers 16 residues. J gave up 6 bases and V 4 bases, and 11 bases lay outside the gene matches. The CDR3 DNA reads as TGTGCCAGCAGCTTGAGGACAGGGCCAATGGCCGGGGAGCTGTTTTTT. Its protein product is CASSLRTGPMAGELFF.

Of note for this clone: The sample holds other DNA sequences that translate to the same CDR3. The rearrangement uses TRBV18 and TRBJ1-1, with D possibly TRBD1 on 6 matching bases. The CDR3 sequence is 14 residues long. CDR1 is KGHSH, CDR2 LQKENI, per germline. Trimming removed 2 bases at V and 3 bases at J, with 10 bases between. This chain's CDR3 is CASSPGGGHTEAFF. As DNA, the CDR3 is TGTGCCAGCTCACCAGGGGGCGGTCACACTGAAGCTTTCTTT.

The rearrangement joins TRBV9 to TRBJ2-3, with a tentative D call TRBD1 (6 bases). The CDR3 spans 15 residues. V was pared by 3 bases and J by 0 bases, with 11 bases between. Germline CDR1 is SGDLS and CDR2 is YYNGEE. CDR3 coding DNA: TGTGCCAGCAGCGAGGGGGTGACTAGCACAGATACGCAGTATTTT. This encodes CASSEGVTSTDTQYF.

This clone was seen only once. The chain couples TRBV6-5 to TRBJ2-2; D ambiguous. The CDR3 has 14 amino acids. Between the trimmed V and J ends, which lost 6 bases and 0 bases, there was a span of 8 bases. The germline CDR1 and CDR2 sequences are MNHEY and SVGAGI. CDR3 loop: CASSVIPNTGELFF. CDR3 bases: TGTGCCAGCAGCGTGATACCGAACACCGGGGAGCTGTTTTTT.

This chain joins TRBV2 and TRBJ2-1, with 9 bases that match TRBD2. Per the germline V gene, CDR1 is SNHLY and CDR2 is FYNNEI. This CDR3 contains 15 residues. V trimming: 4 bases; J trimming: 4 bases; junction bases outside the gene matches: 5. Written as DNA, the CDR3 is TGTGCCAGCAGTGGCAGGACTAGCGAGTACAATGAGCAGTTCTTC. Its protein product is CASSGRTSEYNEQFF.

V is TRBV28 and J is TRBJ2-7; D ambiguous. The CDR3 is 12 amino acids. Germline CDR1 reads MDHEN; CDR2 reads SYDVKM. V lost 8 bases to trimming and J lost 2 bases, with 10 bases between them. CDR3 region: CASALPPYEQYF. CDR3 DNA: TGTGCCAGCGCTCTTCCCCCCTACGAGCAGTACTTC.

The genes are TRBV3-1 (or the pseudogene TRBV3-2) and TRBJ2-7; D is unresolved. V lost 1 base, J lost 2 bases, and 9 bases lay in between. Germline lookup yields CDR1 LGHDT and CDR2 YNNKEL (reference sequence). CDR3 length: 14 amino acids. This CDR3 reads CASSQASPPYEQYF. CDR3 nucleotide sequence: TGTGCCAGCAGCCAAGCCTCCCCCCCCTACGAGCAGTACTTC.

This chain joins TRBV19 and TRBJ1-4, with D unclear. V lost 1 base and J 5 bases, leaving 11 bases between the germline ends. In germline, CDR1 is LNHDA, CDR2 SQIVND (reference sequence). The CDR3 has 15 residues. The CDR3 region has the DNA TGTGCCAGTAGTATAGTCCATGGGGAGAATGAAAAACTGTTTTTT. Its protein product is CASSIVHGENEKLFF.

The V gene is TRBV9, the J gene TRBJ1-2, with TRBD1 identical over 7 bases. Germline assignment: CDR1 SGDLS and CDR2 YYNGEE. CDR3 length: 14 amino acids. After removal of 2 bases from V and 7 bases from J, the junction contained 8 bases not matched to a gene. DNA for the CDR3: TGTGCCAGCAGCGTCCAGACAGGGAGAGCTGGCTACACCTTC. This translates into CASSVQTGRAGYTF.